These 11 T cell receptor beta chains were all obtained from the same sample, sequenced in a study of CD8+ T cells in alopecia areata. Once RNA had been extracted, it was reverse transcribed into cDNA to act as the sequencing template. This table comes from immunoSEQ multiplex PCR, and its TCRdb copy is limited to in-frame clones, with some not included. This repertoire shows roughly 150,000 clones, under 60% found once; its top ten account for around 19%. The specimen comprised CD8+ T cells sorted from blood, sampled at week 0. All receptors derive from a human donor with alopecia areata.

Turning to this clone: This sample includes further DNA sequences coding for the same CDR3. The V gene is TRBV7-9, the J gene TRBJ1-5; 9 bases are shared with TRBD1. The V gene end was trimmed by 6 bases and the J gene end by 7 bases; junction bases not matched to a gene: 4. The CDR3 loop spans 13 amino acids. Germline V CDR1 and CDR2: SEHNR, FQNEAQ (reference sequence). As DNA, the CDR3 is TGTGCCAGCAGTCTGGACAGGGGCCAGCCCCAGCATTTT. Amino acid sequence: CASSLDRGQPQHF.

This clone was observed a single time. In DNA form, the CDR3 reads TGTGCCAGCAGCCCAGAGGTGAATTCACCCCTCCACTTT. Its protein product is CASSPEVNSPLHF. The chain combines TRBV7-6 with TRBJ1-6, with no clear D. Deletions cut 5 bases from V and 7 bases from J, with 9 bases between. The CDR3 totals 13 residues. The V gene's germline CDR1 is SGHVS and CDR2 FNYEAQ.

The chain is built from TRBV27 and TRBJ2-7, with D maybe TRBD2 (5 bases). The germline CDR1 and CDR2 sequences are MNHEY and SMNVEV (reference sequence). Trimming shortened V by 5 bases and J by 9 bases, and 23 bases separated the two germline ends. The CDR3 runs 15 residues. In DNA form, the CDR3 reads TGTGCCAGCAGTCAGTATCAAATCGGACCGGCGGGGCAGTACTTC. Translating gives CASSQYQIGPAGQYF.

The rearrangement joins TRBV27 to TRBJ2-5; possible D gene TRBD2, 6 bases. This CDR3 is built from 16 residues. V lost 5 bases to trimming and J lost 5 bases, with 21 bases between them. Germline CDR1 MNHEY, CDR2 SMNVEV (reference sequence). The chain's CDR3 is CASSPDLATSRETQYF. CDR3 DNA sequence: TGTGCCAGCAGTCCCGACCTAGCGACTAGTCGGGAGACCCAGTACTTC.

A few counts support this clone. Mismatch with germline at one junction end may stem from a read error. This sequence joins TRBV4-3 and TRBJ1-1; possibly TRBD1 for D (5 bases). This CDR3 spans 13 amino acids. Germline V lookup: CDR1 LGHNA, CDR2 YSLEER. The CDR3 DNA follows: TGCGCCAGCAGCCAAGATCTTAGCGGGGGACGGCACTTT. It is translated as CASSQDLSGGRHF.

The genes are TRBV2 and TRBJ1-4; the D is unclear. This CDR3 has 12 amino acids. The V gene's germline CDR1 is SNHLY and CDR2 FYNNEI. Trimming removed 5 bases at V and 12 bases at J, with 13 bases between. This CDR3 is CASSLLLGELFF. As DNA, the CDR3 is TGTGCCAGCAGTTTGCTTCTGGGAGAACTGTTTTTT. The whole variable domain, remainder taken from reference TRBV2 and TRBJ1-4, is EPEVTQTPSHQVTQMGQEVILRCVPISNHLYFYWYRQILGQKVEFLVSFYNNEISEKSEIFDDQFSVERPDGSNFTLKIRSTKLEDSAMYFCASSLLLGELFFGSGTQLSVL.

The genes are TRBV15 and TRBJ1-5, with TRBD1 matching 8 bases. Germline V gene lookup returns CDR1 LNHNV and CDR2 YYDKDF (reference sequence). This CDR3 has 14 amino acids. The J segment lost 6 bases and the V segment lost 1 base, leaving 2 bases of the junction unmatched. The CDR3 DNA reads TGTGCCACCAGCAGAGGACAGGGGAGTCAGCCCCAGCATTTT. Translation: CATSRGQGSQPQHF.

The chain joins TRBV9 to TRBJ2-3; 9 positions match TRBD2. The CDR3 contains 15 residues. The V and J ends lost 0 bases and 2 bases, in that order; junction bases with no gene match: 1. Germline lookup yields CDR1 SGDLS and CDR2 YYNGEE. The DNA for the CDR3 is TGTGCCAGCAGCGTAGGCGGGGGGGACACAGATACGCAGTATTTT. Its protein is CASSVGGGDTDTQYF.

In nucleotides, the CDR3 is TGTGCCTGGAGGGGGAACGGGCCTGGCTACACCTTC. This sequence encodes CAWRGNGPGYTF. This sequence joins TRBV30 and TRBJ1-2; D remains unclear. The CDR3 contains 12 residues. V was cut by 3 bases and J by 7 bases, with 12 bases left in between. The germline V gene encodes CDR1 GTSNPN and CDR2 SVGIG (reference sequence).

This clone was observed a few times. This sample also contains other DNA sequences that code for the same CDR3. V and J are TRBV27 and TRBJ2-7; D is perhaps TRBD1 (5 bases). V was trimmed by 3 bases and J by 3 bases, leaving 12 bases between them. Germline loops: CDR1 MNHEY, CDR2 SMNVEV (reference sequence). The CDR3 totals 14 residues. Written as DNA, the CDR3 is TGTGCCAGCAGTTTGGGGCAGGGTAACTACGAGCAGTACTTC. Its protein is CASSLGQGNYEQYF.

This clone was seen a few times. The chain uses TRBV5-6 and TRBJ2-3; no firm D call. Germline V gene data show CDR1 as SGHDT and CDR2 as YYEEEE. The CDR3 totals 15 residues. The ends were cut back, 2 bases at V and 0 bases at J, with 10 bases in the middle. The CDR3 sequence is CASSFGSPSTDTQYF. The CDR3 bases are TGTGCCAGCAGCTTTGGGTCGCCCAGCACAGATACGCAGTATTTT.